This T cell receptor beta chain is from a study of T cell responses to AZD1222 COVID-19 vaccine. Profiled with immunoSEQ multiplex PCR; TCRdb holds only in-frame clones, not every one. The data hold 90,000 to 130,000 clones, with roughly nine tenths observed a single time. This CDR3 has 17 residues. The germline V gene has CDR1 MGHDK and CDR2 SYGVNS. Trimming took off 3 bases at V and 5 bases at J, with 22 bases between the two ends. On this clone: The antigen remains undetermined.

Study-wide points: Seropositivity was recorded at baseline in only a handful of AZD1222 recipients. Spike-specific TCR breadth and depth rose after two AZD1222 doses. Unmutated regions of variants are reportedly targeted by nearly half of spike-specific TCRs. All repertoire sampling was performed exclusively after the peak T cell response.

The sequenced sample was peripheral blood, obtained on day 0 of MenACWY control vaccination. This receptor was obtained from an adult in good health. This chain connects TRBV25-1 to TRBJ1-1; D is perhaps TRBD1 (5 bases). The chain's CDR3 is CASSDGGTLRAVTEAFF. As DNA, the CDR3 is TGTGCCAGCAGTGATGGGGGGACCCTCCGCGCCGTTACTGAAGCTTTCTTT.